A selection of T cell receptor beta chains follows, all from one sample in a study of T-cell reconstitution after alpha-beta-depleted transplantation in children. Using its own MiXCR run on the PCR reads, TCRdb lists one record per CDR3 protein. The table shows a few hundred thousand distinct CDR3 sequences, with approximately 9.7% occurring only once. Sequencing was performed on PBMCs from the stem cell graft donor, taken from the stem cell graft. Source of these receptors: a human donor who donated a stem cell graft to a child with SCID. Each CDR3 is given with its conserved first and last residue. The order of the fields is clone size, J gene, D gene, V gene, CDR3 DNA, CDR3 protein. The D gene is left open where the match is weak. The size entry is marked missing in some rows and otherwise reads once, few, many or a size class.

>many|TRBJ1-5|TRBD1|TRBV18
TGTGCCAGCTCGCCTTTGGGGACAGGTAATCAGCCCCAGCATTTT
CASSPLGTGNQPQHF
>NA|TRBJ2-2|TRBD1|TRBV20-1
TGCAGTGCTGGAGATATGGACAGGCCGAATACCGGGGAGCTGTTTTTT
CSAGDMDRPNTGELFF
>many|TRBJ2-6|TRBD2|TRBV20-1
TGCAGTGCTAGAGTGCTAGCGGGGGCTGGGGCCAACGTCCTGACTTTC
CSARVLAGAGANVLTF
>many|TRBJ1-6|NA|TRBV14
TGTGCCAGCGGACGGTCCTATAATTCACCCCTCCACTTT
CASGRSYNSPLHF
>few|TRBJ2-1|TRBD2|TRBV20-1
TGCAGTGCTAGTACCGGGACTAGCGGGGGGAGATACAATGAGCAGTTCTTC
CSASTGTSGGRYNEQFF
>many|TRBJ2-2|NA|TRBV27
TGTGCCAGCAGTCCCGGGATAGGCGCCGGGGAGCTGTTTTTT
CASSPGIGAGELFF
>many|TRBJ2-1|TRBD1|TRBV29-1
TGCAGCGCCGGGACAGGGGCTGGTGAGCAGTTCTTC
CSAGTGAGEQFF
>NA|TRBJ1-1|NA|TRBV5-1
TGCGCCAGCAAAGGGGGGGCGAACACTGAAGCTTTCTTT
CASKGGANTEAFF
>many|TRBJ1-2|NA|TRBV6-5
TGTGCCAGCAGTTACCGGTCAGGGGCGAGTTATGGCTACACCTTC
CASSYRSGASYGYTF
>NA|TRBJ2-1|NA|TRBV29-1
TGCGGGGTTAATGAGCAGTTCTTC
CGVNEQFF
>few|TRBJ1-5|NA|TRBV6-1
TGTGCCAGCAGTGGCGGGACATATCAGCCCCAGCATTTT
CASSGGTYQPQHF
>many|TRBJ2-3|TRBD2|TRBV4-3
TGCGCCAGCAGCCAAGCCCCCCTAGCGGGAGGCACAGATACGCAGTATTTT
CASSQAPLAGGTDTQYF
>NA|TRBJ2-2|NA|TRBV12-3/TRBV12-4
TGTGCCAGCAGCCCCTGGGCCCGGGCCGGGGAGCTGTTTTTT
CASSPWARAGELFF
>many|TRBJ1-1|NA|TRBV5-6
TGTGCCAGCAGCCGGGGCAGGGGACGAGCTTTCTTT
CASSRGRGRAFF
>few|TRBJ2-1|NA|TRBV6-5
TGTGCCAGCAGTTACTCGACGGGCTTTCCCTCCTACAATGAGCAGTTCTTC
CASSYSTGFPSYNEQFF
>many|TRBJ2-1|TRBD1|TRBV7-6
TGTGCCAGCAGCTCAAACCGGGACAGAGACAATGAGCAGTTCTTC
CASSSNRDRDNEQFF
>NA|TRBJ2-2|TRBD2|TRBV7-3
TGTGCCAGCAGCTTTCAAGCGGGGGGGCATGGCGGGGAGCTGTTTTTT
CASSFQAGGHGGELFF
>many|TRBJ2-7|TRBD1|TRBV28
TGTGCCAGCAGTCCACCGACAGGGTTGGGGATCTACGAGCAGTACTTC
CASSPPTGLGIYEQYF
>many|TRBJ2-3|TRBD1|TRBV29-1
TGCAGCGTTCAAGGGGGCCCATGGGGCACAGATACGCAGTATTTT
CSVQGGPWGTDTQYF
>few|TRBJ2-2|NA|TRBV19
TGTGCCAGTAAGATTGTTGGCAGGGGCTCGACCGGGGAGCTGTTTTTT
CASKIVGRGSTGELFF
>many|TRBJ2-3|NA|TRBV12-5
TGTGCTAGTGGTCCAGGGGACCGAGGAAGAGATACGCAGTATTTT
CASGPGDRGRDTQYF
>many|TRBJ2-7|TRBD1|TRBV6-5
TGTGCCAGCAGTTACTCCACCGTCGGACAGGCCTCCGGCTACGAGCAGTACTTC
CASSYSTVGQASGYEQYF
>few|TRBJ1-1|TRBD1|TRBV28
TGTGCCAGCTCGGGAGTAATGACAGGGGCGGGTACTGAAGCTTTCTTT
CASSGVMTGAGTEAFF
>many|TRBJ2-2|NA|TRBV5-1
TGCGCCAGCAGCTTACGGCGGGGCACAAACAACACCGGGGAGCTGTTTTTT
CASSLRRGTNNTGELFF
>many|TRBJ2-3|NA|TRBV12-3/TRBV12-4
TGTGCCAGCAGTTTAGCGGGGGACTTAGATACGCAGTATTTT
CASSLAGDLDTQYF
>many|TRBJ1-2|NA|TRBV13
TGTGCCAGCAGATCCTATGGGAAGGTTCGGGGCTACACCTTC
CASRSYGKVRGYTF
>once|TRBJ2-1|NA|TRBV19
TGTGCCAGTAGTCCTCAGGTCCACAATGAGCAGTTCTTC
CASSPQVHNEQFF
>few|TRBJ2-1|TRBD2|TRBV6-5
TGTGCCAGCAGTTACTCCTGGGAGGGCGAGCAGTTCTTC
CASSYSWEGEQFF
>many|TRBJ1-3|NA|TRBV7-2
TGTGCCAGCAGCACTAGAACTGGAAACACCATATATTTT
CASSTRTGNTIYF
>NA|TRBJ1-1|NA|TRBV28
TGTGCCAGCAGTTTCAGCTATACCTACGGCACTGAAGCTTTCTTT
CASSFSYTYGTEAFF
>NA|TRBJ1-1|NA|TRBV12-3/TRBV12-4
TGTGCCAGCACCTCGTTTACTGAAGCTTTCTTT
CASTSFTEAFF
>many|TRBJ1-1|NA|TRBV7-3
TGTGCCAGCAGCCAATATACGGGCACTGAAGCTTTCTTT
CASSQYTGTEAFF
>many|TRBJ2-7|NA|TRBV7-9
TGTGCCAGCAGCTCAGCCAGTTACGAGCAGTACTTC
CASSSASYEQYF
>many|TRBJ1-2|NA|TRBV5-1
TGCGCCAGCAGGTCACAGGGAAACTATGGCTACACCTTC
CASRSQGNYGYTF
>few|TRBJ1-1|NA|TRBV21-1
TGTGCCAGCAGGGGTTGCGAGGACACTGAAGCTTTCTTT
CASRGCEDTEAFF
>many|TRBJ2-1|NA|TRBV11-1
TGTGCCAGCAGCTTCAGGGGGGCCGGTATGGCCTACAATGAGCAGTTCTTC
CASSFRGAGMAYNEQFF
>many|TRBJ2-5|TRBD2|TRBV20-1
TGCAGTGCTAGAGATTTGAAAGCGGGGATCCAGTACTTC
CSARDLKAGIQYF